This paragraph covers one TCR beta chain sequence. The data were taken from a study of neoadjuvant nivolumab and ipilimumab in lung cancer. The table came from immunoSEQ multiplex PCR; TCRdb's copy has only in-frame clones and leaves some out. The repertoire holds nearly 7,500 clones, more than 70% seen once, with approximately 6.8% in the top ten. CDR3 size: 15 residues. In germline, CDR1 is KGHSH, CDR2 LQKENI. V was trimmed by 4 bases and J by 6 bases, leaving 16 bases between them. The input for sequencing was tumor tissue, taken after neoadjuvant nivolumab, alone or with ipilimumab, at or shortly before surgery. This chain uses TRBV18 with TRBJ2-1, with no clear D. The sequence was obtained from an adult with non-small cell lung cancer. CDR3 in DNA: TGTGCCAGCTCACGAACGACCCAGTCGGGCAATGAGCAGTTCTTC. It is translated as CASSRTTQSGNEQFF.